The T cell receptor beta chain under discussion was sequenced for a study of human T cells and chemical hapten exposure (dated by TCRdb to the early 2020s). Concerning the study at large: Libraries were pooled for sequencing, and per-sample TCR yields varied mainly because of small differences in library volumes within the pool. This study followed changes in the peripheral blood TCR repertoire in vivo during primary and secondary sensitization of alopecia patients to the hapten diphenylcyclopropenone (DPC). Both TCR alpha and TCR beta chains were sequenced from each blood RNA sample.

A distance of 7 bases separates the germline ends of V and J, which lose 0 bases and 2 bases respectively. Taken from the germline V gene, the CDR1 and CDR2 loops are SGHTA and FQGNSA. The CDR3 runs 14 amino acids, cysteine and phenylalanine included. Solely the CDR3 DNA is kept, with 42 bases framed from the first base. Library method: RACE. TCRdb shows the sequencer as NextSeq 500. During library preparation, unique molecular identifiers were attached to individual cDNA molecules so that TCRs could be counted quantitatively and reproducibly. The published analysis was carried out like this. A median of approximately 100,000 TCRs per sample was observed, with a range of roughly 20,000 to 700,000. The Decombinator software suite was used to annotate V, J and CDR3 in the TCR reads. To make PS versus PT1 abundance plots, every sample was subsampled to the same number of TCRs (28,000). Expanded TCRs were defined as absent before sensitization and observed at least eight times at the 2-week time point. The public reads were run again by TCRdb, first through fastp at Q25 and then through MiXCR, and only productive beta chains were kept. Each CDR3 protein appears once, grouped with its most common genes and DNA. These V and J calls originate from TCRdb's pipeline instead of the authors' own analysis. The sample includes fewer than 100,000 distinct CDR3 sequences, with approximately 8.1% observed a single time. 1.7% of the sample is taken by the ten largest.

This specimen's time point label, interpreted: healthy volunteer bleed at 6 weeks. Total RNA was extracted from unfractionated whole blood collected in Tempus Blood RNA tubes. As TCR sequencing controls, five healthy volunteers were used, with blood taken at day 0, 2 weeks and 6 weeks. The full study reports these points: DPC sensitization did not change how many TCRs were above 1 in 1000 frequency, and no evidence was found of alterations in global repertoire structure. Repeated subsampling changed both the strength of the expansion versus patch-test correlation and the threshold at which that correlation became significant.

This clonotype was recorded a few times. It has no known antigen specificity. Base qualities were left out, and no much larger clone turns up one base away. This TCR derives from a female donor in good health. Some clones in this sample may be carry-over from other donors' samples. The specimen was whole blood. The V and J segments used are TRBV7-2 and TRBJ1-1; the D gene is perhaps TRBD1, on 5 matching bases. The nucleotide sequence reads TGTGCCAGCAGCTTAGCGGGGGGTAACACTGAAGCTTTCTTT. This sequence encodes CASSLAGGNTEAFF.